This T cell receptor beta chain was captured by sequencing in a study of spatial heterogeneity in lung cancer. Study-level information: Approximately two years after resection was the median timing of the follow-up PBMC samples, which were sequenced when available.

Findings and caveats of the study: Relative to follow-up, resection was when ubiquitous expanded tumor TCRs appeared more in blood.

V was shortened by 3 bases and J by 2 bases, with 19 bases between the two germline ends. Germline CDR1 and CDR2: MGHDK and SYGVNS. The CDR3 is made up of 18 amino acids. TCRdb used MiXCR to reprocess the 5' RACE reads, holding one entry per CDR3 protein. Of about 94,000 distinct CDR3 sequences listed, just under 20% are singletons. The sample holds many counts of this clonotype. Its antigen is still unknown. As to time point: blood at routine non-recurrence follow-up after resection. The input material, whole RNA from tumor, nontumor lung or frozen PBMC, was sequenced unsorted. This specimen was PBMCs, taken at follow-up. The chain combines TRBV25-1 with TRBJ1-4; D gene ambiguous. The TCR sequence derives from a male donor with early-stage non-small cell lung cancer. As DNA, the CDR3 is TGTGCCAGCAGTGACCAAACCCGAGACCCGTCGACTAATGAAAAACTGTTTTTT. This translates into CASSDQTRDPSTNEKLFF. The full variable domain, in which reference TRBV25-1 and TRBJ1-4 provide the parts outside the CDR3, is EADIYQTPRYLVIGTGKKITLECSQTMGHDKMYWYQQDPGMELHLIHYSYGVNSTEKGDLSSESTVSRIRTEHFPLTLESARPSHTSQYLCASSDQTRDPSTNEKLFFGSGTQLSVL.